The clone carrying this T cell receptor (beta chain) was detected a few times. Its antigen remains unknown. Each CDR3 protein is one row after TCRdb ran MiXCR on the RT-PCR reads. The sample contains 500,000 to 600,000 distinct CDR3 sequences, about 17% of which appear only once. The sample originates from a study of response to subunit inactivated influenza vaccine. Study-wide findings and caveats: Each seasonal influenza vaccination recruits few new T cells, the authors suggested.

With 3 bases removed from V and 2 bases from J, the gap between germline ends came to 12 bases. CDR1 MDHEN and CDR2 SYDVKM come from the germline V gene. The length of the CDR3 is 15 residues. This chain joins TRBV28 and TRBJ2-3; D might be TRBD2 (5 bases). The source is a man between 50 and 70 years old who received an inactivated influenza vaccine. The sequencing here drew on CD4+ T cells sorted from PBMCs, taken about 23 months after vaccination. This CDR3 is CASSFSLDYTDTQYF. For the CDR3, the DNA is TGTGCCAGCAGTTTCTCCCTAGACTACACAGATACGCAGTATTTT.